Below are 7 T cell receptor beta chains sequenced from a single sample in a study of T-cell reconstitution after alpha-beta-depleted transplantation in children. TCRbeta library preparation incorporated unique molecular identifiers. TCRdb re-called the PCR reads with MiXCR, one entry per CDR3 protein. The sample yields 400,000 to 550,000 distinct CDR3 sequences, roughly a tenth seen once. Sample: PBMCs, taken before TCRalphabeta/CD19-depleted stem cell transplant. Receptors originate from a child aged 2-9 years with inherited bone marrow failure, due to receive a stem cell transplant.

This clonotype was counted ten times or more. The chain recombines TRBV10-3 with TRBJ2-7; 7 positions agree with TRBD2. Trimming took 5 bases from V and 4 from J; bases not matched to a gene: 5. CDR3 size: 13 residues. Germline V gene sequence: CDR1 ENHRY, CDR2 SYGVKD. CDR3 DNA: TGTGCCATCAGTAGCGGGATGCGGTACGAGCAGTACTTC. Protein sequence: CAISSGMRYEQYF.

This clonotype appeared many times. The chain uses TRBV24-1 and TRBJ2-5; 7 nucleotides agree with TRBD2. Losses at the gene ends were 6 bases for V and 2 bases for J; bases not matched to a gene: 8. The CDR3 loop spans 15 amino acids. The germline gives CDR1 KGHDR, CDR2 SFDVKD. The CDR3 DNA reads TGTGCCACCAGTATGGCTAGCGGACTACAAGAGACCCAGTACTTC. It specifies CATSMASGLQETQYF.

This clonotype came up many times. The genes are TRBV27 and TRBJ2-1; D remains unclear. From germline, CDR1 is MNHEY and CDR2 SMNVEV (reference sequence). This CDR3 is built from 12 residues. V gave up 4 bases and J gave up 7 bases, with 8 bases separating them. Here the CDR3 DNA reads TGTGCCAGCAGTTGGTTAGGGAATGAGCAGTTCTTC. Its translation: CASSWLGNEQFF.

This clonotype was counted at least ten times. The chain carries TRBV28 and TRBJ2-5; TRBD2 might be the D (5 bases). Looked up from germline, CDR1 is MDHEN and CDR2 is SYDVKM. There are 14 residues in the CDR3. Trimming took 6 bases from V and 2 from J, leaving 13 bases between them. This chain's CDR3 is CASRVAGQQETQYF. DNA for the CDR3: TGTGCCAGCAGGGTGGCGGGCCAGCAAGAGACCCAGTACTTC.

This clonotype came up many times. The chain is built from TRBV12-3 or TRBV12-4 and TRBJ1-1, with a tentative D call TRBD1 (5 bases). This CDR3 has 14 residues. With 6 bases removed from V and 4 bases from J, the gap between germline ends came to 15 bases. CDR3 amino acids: CASSPGYSGTEAFF. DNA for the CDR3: TGTGCCAGCAGCCCAGGGTACTCCGGCACTGAAGCTTTCTTT.

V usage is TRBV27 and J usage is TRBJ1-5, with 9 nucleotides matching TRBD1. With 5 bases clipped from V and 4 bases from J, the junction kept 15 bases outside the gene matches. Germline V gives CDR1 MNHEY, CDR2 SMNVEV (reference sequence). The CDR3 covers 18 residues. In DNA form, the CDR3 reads TGTGCCAGCAGTCCCCTTAATACACAGGGGGCCACGAATCAGCCCCAGCATTTT. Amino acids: CASSPLNTQGATNQPQHF.

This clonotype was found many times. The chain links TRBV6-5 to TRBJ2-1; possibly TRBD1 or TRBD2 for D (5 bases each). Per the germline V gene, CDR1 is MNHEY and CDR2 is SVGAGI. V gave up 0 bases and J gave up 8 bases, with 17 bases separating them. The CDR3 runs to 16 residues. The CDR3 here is CASSYSSIQGDDEQFF. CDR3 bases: TGTGCCAGCAGTTACTCGTCAATTCAGGGAGACGATGAGCAGTTCTTC.